This T cell receptor beta chain was profiled in a study of control samples from healthy donors and cancer patients. The repertoire was sequenced with immunoSEQ multiplex PCR; TCRdb's copy has only in-frame clones and lacks some. The sample holds about 180,000 clones, around 90% seen once. The V segment lost 0 bases and the J segment 4 bases; nucleotides outside the gene matches: 6. CDR1 and CDR2 (germline): GTSNPN, SVGIG (reference sequence). This CDR3 is 15 amino acids long. The receptor was isolated from a woman between 45 and 60 years old in good health. This sequence joins TRBV30 and TRBJ2-7; 10 bases match TRBD1. The sequenced sample consisted of blood. CDR3 sequence: CAWSVWGQGRYEQYF. CDR3 in DNA: TGTGCCTGGAGTGTCTGGGGACAGGGGAGATACGAGCAGTACTTC. Full variable domain (outside the CDR3, taken from reference TRBV30 and TRBJ2-7): SQTIHQWPATLVQPVGSPLSLECTVEGTSNPNLYWYRQAAGRGLQLLFYSVGIGQISSEVPQNLSASRPQDRQFILSSKKLLLSDSGFYLCAWSVWGQGRYEQYFGPGTRLTVT.